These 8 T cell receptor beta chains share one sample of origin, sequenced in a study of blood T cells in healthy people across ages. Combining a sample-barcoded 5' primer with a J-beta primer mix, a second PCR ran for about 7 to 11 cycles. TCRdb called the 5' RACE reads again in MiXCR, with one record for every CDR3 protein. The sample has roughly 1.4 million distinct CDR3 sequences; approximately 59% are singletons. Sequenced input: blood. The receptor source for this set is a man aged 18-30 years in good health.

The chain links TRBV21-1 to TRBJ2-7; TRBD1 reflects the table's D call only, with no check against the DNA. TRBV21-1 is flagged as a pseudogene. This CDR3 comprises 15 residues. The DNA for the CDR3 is TGTGCCAGCAGCAATGACGGACAAGAGGCCCACGAGCAGTACTTC. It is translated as CASSNDGQEAHEQYF.

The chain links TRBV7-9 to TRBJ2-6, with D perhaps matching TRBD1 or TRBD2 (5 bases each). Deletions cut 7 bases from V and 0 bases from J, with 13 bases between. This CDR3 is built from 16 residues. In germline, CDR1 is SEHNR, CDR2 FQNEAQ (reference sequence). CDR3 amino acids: CASTHSGGSGANVLTF. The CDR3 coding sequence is TGTGCCAGCACCCACTCTGGGGGCTCTGGGGCCAACGTCCTGACTTTC.

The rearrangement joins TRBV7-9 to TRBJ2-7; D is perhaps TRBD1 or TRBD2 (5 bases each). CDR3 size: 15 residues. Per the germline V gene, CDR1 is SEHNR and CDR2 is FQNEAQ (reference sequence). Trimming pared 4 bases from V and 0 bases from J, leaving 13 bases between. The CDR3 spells CASSWGAGLSYEQYF. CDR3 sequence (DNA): TGTGCCAGCAGCTGGGGCGCGGGCCTCTCCTACGAGCAGTACTTC.

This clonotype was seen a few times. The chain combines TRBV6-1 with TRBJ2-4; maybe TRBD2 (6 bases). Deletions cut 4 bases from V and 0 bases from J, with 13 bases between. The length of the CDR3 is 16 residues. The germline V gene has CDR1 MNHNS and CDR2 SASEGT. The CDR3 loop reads CASSGGLLLAKNIQYF. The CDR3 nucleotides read TGTGCCAGCAGTGGGGGACTGTTACTAGCCAAAAACATTCAGTACTTC.

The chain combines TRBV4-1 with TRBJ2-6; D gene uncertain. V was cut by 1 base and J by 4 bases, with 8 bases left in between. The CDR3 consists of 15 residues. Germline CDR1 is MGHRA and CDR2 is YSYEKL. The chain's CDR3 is CASSQGLRGANVLTF. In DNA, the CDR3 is TGCGCCAGCAGCCAAGGACTTAGGGGGGCCAACGTCCTGACTTTC.

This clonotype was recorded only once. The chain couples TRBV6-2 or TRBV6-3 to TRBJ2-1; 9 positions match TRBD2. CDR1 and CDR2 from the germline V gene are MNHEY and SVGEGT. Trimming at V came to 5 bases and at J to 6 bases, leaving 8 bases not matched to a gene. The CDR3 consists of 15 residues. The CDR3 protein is CASSKSSGKINEQFF. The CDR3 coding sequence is TGTGCCAGCAGTAAATCTAGCGGGAAGATCAATGAGCAGTTCTTC.

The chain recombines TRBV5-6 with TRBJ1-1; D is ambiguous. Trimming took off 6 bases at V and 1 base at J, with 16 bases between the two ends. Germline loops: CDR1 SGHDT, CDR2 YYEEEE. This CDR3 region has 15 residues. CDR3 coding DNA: TGTGCCAGCACCCTCCGGACTATGGCGAACACTGAAGCTTTCTTT. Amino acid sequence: CASTLRTMANTEAFF.

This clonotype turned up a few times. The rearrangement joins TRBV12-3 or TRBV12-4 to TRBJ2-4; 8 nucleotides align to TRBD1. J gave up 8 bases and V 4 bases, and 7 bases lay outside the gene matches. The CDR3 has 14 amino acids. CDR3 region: CASSYGQGLDIQYF. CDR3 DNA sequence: TGTGCCAGCAGTTATGGACAGGGCTTGGACATTCAGTACTTC.